The 22 T cell receptor beta chains below were found in one sample sequenced in a study of Tregs in tolerant kidney transplant recipients. Repertoires were generated with immunoSEQ multiplex PCR, while TCRdb's copy carries only in-frame clones and drops some. The sample includes around 74,000 clones, more than 95% of them seen just once. Here the sequenced sample was CD4+ T cells from blood, taken before the transplant. The receptors here all came from a human donor who received a combined kidney and bone marrow transplant.

V gene TRBV7-2 combines with J gene TRBJ2-2, with a weak D call TRBD1 (6 bases). This CDR3 is built from 14 residues. V was cut by 3 bases and J by 5 bases, with 10 bases left in between. Germline loops: CDR1 SGHTA, CDR2 FQGNSA. CDR3 DNA: TGTGCCAGCAGCTTCGACAGGCATACCGGGGAGCTGTTTTTT. The encoded protein is CASSFDRHTGELFF. Combining the CDR3 with reference TRBV7-2 and TRBJ2-2 gives the whole variable domain GAGVSQSPSNKVTEKGKDVELRCDPISGHTALYWYRQSLGQGLEFLIYFQGNSAPDKSGLPSDRFSAERTGGSVSTLTIQRTQQEDSAVYLCASSFDRHTGELFFGEGSRLTVL.

This clone was recorded only once. The chain recombines TRBV11-3 with TRBJ2-7, with no clear D. CDR3 size: 12 residues. Per the germline V gene, CDR1 is SGHNT and CDR2 is YENEEA. Deletions cut 4 bases from V and 6 bases from J, with 10 bases between. CDR3 sequence: CASSSLTPEQYF. The DNA for the CDR3 is TGTGCCAGCAGCTCCCTAACCCCCGAGCAGTACTTC.

The genes are TRBV21-1 and TRBJ1-5; the D call of TRBD1 is as the table states it, not checked on the DNA. TRBV21-1 is tagged as a pseudogene. The CDR3 extends over 16 amino acids. The CDR3 loop is CASSKPKTGKNQPQHF. Written as DNA, the CDR3 is TGTGCCAGCAGCAAACCTAAGACAGGAAAGAATCAGCCCCAGCATTTT.

V usage is TRBV19 and J usage is TRBJ2-2; the D gene is possibly TRBD2 (5 bases). This CDR3 has 17 residues. Trimming left V 3 bases short and J 3 bases short, with 17 bases between. Germline loops: CDR1 LNHDA, CDR2 SQIVND (reference sequence). The CDR3 DNA is TGTGCCAGTAGTATCCCCCATAGCGCGGGTGACACCGGGGAGCTGTTTTTT. This sequence encodes CASSIPHSAGDTGELFF.

This chain joins TRBV7-3 and TRBJ2-3; 7 bases align to TRBD2. CDR3 length: 15 residues. The J segment lost 2 bases and the V segment lost 4 bases, leaving 6 bases of the junction unmatched. Germline V lookup: CDR1 SGHTA, CDR2 FQGTGA. The CDR3 region has the DNA TGTGCCAGCAGCTCCACGAGCGGGAACACAGATACGCAGTATTTT. This encodes CASSSTSGNTDTQYF.

The chain links TRBV9 to TRBJ2-7; 7 bases agree with TRBD2. CDR1 SGDLS and CDR2 YYNGEE come from the germline V gene. The CDR3 spans 14 residues. With 3 bases clipped from V and 5 bases from J, the junction kept 8 bases outside the gene matches. DNA for the CDR3: TGTGCCAGCAGCGCAAGGACTAGGTGGGACGAGCAGTACTTC. It translates to CASSARTRWDEQYF.

V and J are TRBV9 and TRBJ1-1, with D unresolved. The CDR3 has 14 amino acids. V was cut by 0 bases and J by 0 bases, with 6 bases left in between. Germline CDR1 reads SGDLS; CDR2 reads YYNGEE. Here the CDR3 DNA reads TGTGCCAGCAGCGTAGATCGTCTGAACACTGAAGCTTTCTTT. Its translation: CASSVDRLNTEAFF.

The chain recombines TRBV29-1 with TRBJ1-1; TRBD1 might be the D (6 bases). CDR3 length equals 13 residues. Trimming shortened V by 4 bases and J by 5 bases, and 14 bases separated the two germline ends. Germline lookup yields CDR1 SQVTM and CDR2 ANQGSEA. The CDR3 bases are TGCAGCGTTGCGGCAGGGGAGGGAACTGAAGCTTTCTTT. Amino acids: CSVAAGEGTEAFF.

V is TRBV28 and J is TRBJ1-2; D might be TRBD1 (5 bases). The CDR3 is made up of 13 amino acids. Trimming cost V 3 bases and J 2 bases, with 7 bases left between them. Germline V CDR1 and CDR2: MDHEN, SYDVKM. The CDR3 DNA reads TGTGCCAGCAGTTTCGGGGGGAACTATGGCTACACCTTC. It specifies CASSFGGNYGYTF.

The CDR3 protein is CASSQGSGARRGNEQFF. The CDR3 DNA follows: TGCGCCAGCAGCCAGGGAAGCGGGGCACGAAGGGGGAATGAGCAGTTCTTC. This chain links TRBV4-1 with TRBJ2-1; D is perhaps TRBD2 (7 bases). The CDR3 has 17 residues. Trimming took off 3 bases at V and 7 bases at J, with 22 bases between the two ends. Germline V gene data show CDR1 as MGHRA and CDR2 as YSYEKL.

The rearrangement uses TRBV4-3 and TRBJ2-1, with 10 bases aligning to TRBD1. Germline CDR1 LGHNA, CDR2 YSLEER. The CDR3 spans 16 residues. Trimming cost V 2 bases and J 2 bases; bases outside gene matches: 3. The CDR3 region is CASSQKGQGTYNEQFF. The CDR3 DNA reads TGCGCCAGCAGCCAAAAGGGACAGGGGACCTACAATGAGCAGTTCTTC.

This chain joins TRBV4-3 and TRBJ2-1, with D perhaps matching TRBD1 (6 bases). Germline V lookup: CDR1 LGHNA, CDR2 YSLEER. This CDR3 has 16 residues. Trimming took off 1 base at V and 9 bases at J, with 19 bases between the two ends. The CDR3: CASSQVPGAVLGEQFF. In nucleotides, the CDR3 is TGCGCCAGCAGCCAAGTCCCAGGGGCGGTATTGGGTGAGCAGTTCTTC.

The V call is TRBV6-6, the J call TRBJ1-6; D perhaps matches TRBD1 (6 bases). V was shortened by 0 bases and J by 8 bases, with 14 bases between the two germline ends. The length of the CDR3 is 16 residues. Germline-derived CDR1 and CDR2 are MNHNY and SVGAGI (reference sequence). The CDR3 DNA is TGTGCCAGCAGTTACTCGCGGCAGGGGTCAGATTCACCCCTCCACTTT. Its protein product is CASSYSRQGSDSPLHF.

In its sample, this clone was seen once. This rearrangement joins TRBV7-2 to TRBJ2-4, with a weak D call TRBD1 (6 bases). The germline CDR1 and CDR2 sequences are SGHTA and FQGNSA. V was clipped by 5 bases and J by 0 bases, with 20 bases between them. This CDR3 has 18 residues. DNA for the CDR3: TGTGCCAGCAGCACGACCCGGGACAAATCCCTAGCCAAAAACATTCAGTACTTC. This translates into CASSTTRDKSLAKNIQYF.

The chain carries TRBV28 and TRBJ1-2; tentatively, D is TRBD1 (6 bases). The germline V gene encodes CDR1 MDHEN and CDR2 SYDVKM. V lost 5 bases, J lost 8 bases, and 15 bases lay in between. There are 13 residues in the CDR3. CDR3 coding DNA: TGTGCCAGCAGTCCCCTCGGGACAAAGGGCTACACCTTC. It specifies CASSPLGTKGYTF.

This chain links TRBV7-3 with TRBJ2-5; D may be TRBD1 (5 bases). V was cut by 5 bases and J by 1 base, with 8 bases left in between. The germline CDR1 and CDR2 sequences are SGHTA and FQGTGA. The CDR3 sequence is 13 residues long. The CDR3 protein is CASSQGAQETQYF. The CDR3 bases are TGTGCCAGCAGCCAAGGGGCCCAAGAGACCCAGTACTTC.

The chain combines TRBV9 with TRBJ2-5; 8 bases align to TRBD2. This CDR3 contains 16 residues. Losses at the gene ends were 3 bases for V and 0 bases for J; bases not matched to a gene: 7. Looked up from germline, CDR1 is SGDLS and CDR2 is YYNGEE. The CDR3 sequence: CASSAAGAPYQETQYF. CDR3 bases: TGTGCCAGCAGCGCAGCGGGGGCGCCGTACCAAGAGACCCAGTACTTC.

The gene calls are TRBV5-5 and TRBJ2-7, with 7 bases matching TRBD1. Per germline, CDR1 SGHKS and CDR2 YYEKEE (reference sequence). The CDR3 is 15 amino acids. With V trimmed by 6 bases and J by 3 bases, 12 bases remained unmatched. The DNA of the CDR3 is TGTGCCAGCACCGAACAGGGGTTATTGTACTACGAGCAGTACTTC. This translates into CASTEQGLLYYEQYF.

The chain employs TRBV4-2 and TRBJ1-1; D gene ambiguous. Trimming removed 4 bases at V and 1 base at J, with 10 bases between. Germline assignment: CDR1 LGHNA and CDR2 YNFKEQ. CDR3 size: 14 residues. The CDR3: CASSRWRANTEAFF. The CDR3 DNA reads as TGTGCCAGCAGCCGTTGGCGGGCGAACACTGAAGCTTTCTTT.

The chain has TRBV6-1 and TRBJ2-7; a possible D gene is TRBD1 (5 bases). The CDR3 is made up of 13 amino acids. V shed 7 bases and J shed 2 bases, with 12 bases lying between them. In germline, CDR1 is MNHNS, CDR2 SASEGT. The CDR3, as DNA: TGTGCCAGCATTCAGGGATCCCCCTACGAGCAGTACTTC. Translation gives CASIQGSPYEQYF.

The rearrangement uses TRBV2 and TRBJ1-1; D is unresolved. CDR3 size: 13 residues. Between the trimmed V and J ends, which lost 4 bases and 5 bases, there was a span of 11 bases. Germline V gene lookup returns CDR1 SNHLY and CDR2 FYNNEI. The CDR3 here is CASSGVRETEAFF. CDR3 sequence (DNA): TGTGCCAGCAGTGGAGTGAGGGAGACTGAAGCTTTCTTT.

The rearrangement links TRBV7-3 to TRBJ1-1; D is possibly TRBD1 (5 bases). V was shortened by 2 bases and J by 3 bases, with 10 bases between the two germline ends. The germline CDR1 and CDR2 sequences are SGHTA and FQGTGA. The CDR3 is made up of 14 amino acids. CDR3 sequence: CASSLGQGYTEAFF. The CDR3 region has the DNA TGTGCCAGCAGCTTAGGTCAGGGTTACACTGAAGCTTTCTTT.